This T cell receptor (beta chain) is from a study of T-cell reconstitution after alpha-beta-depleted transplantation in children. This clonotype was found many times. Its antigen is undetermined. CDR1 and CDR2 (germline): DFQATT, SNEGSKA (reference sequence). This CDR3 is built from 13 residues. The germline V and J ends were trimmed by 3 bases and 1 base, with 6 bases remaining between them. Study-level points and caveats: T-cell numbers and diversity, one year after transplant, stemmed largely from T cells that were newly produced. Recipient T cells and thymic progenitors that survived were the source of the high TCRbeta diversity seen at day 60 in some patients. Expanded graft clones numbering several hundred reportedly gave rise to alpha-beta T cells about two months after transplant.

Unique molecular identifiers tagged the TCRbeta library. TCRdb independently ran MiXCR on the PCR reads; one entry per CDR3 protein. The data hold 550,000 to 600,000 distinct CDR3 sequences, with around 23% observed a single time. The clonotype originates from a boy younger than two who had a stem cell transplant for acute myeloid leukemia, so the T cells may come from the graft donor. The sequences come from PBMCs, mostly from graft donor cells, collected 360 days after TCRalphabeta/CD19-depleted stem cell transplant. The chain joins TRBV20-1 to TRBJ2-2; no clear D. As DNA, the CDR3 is TGCAGTGCTAGGGACCAGAACACCGGGGAGCTGTTTTTT. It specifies CSARDQNTGELFF.